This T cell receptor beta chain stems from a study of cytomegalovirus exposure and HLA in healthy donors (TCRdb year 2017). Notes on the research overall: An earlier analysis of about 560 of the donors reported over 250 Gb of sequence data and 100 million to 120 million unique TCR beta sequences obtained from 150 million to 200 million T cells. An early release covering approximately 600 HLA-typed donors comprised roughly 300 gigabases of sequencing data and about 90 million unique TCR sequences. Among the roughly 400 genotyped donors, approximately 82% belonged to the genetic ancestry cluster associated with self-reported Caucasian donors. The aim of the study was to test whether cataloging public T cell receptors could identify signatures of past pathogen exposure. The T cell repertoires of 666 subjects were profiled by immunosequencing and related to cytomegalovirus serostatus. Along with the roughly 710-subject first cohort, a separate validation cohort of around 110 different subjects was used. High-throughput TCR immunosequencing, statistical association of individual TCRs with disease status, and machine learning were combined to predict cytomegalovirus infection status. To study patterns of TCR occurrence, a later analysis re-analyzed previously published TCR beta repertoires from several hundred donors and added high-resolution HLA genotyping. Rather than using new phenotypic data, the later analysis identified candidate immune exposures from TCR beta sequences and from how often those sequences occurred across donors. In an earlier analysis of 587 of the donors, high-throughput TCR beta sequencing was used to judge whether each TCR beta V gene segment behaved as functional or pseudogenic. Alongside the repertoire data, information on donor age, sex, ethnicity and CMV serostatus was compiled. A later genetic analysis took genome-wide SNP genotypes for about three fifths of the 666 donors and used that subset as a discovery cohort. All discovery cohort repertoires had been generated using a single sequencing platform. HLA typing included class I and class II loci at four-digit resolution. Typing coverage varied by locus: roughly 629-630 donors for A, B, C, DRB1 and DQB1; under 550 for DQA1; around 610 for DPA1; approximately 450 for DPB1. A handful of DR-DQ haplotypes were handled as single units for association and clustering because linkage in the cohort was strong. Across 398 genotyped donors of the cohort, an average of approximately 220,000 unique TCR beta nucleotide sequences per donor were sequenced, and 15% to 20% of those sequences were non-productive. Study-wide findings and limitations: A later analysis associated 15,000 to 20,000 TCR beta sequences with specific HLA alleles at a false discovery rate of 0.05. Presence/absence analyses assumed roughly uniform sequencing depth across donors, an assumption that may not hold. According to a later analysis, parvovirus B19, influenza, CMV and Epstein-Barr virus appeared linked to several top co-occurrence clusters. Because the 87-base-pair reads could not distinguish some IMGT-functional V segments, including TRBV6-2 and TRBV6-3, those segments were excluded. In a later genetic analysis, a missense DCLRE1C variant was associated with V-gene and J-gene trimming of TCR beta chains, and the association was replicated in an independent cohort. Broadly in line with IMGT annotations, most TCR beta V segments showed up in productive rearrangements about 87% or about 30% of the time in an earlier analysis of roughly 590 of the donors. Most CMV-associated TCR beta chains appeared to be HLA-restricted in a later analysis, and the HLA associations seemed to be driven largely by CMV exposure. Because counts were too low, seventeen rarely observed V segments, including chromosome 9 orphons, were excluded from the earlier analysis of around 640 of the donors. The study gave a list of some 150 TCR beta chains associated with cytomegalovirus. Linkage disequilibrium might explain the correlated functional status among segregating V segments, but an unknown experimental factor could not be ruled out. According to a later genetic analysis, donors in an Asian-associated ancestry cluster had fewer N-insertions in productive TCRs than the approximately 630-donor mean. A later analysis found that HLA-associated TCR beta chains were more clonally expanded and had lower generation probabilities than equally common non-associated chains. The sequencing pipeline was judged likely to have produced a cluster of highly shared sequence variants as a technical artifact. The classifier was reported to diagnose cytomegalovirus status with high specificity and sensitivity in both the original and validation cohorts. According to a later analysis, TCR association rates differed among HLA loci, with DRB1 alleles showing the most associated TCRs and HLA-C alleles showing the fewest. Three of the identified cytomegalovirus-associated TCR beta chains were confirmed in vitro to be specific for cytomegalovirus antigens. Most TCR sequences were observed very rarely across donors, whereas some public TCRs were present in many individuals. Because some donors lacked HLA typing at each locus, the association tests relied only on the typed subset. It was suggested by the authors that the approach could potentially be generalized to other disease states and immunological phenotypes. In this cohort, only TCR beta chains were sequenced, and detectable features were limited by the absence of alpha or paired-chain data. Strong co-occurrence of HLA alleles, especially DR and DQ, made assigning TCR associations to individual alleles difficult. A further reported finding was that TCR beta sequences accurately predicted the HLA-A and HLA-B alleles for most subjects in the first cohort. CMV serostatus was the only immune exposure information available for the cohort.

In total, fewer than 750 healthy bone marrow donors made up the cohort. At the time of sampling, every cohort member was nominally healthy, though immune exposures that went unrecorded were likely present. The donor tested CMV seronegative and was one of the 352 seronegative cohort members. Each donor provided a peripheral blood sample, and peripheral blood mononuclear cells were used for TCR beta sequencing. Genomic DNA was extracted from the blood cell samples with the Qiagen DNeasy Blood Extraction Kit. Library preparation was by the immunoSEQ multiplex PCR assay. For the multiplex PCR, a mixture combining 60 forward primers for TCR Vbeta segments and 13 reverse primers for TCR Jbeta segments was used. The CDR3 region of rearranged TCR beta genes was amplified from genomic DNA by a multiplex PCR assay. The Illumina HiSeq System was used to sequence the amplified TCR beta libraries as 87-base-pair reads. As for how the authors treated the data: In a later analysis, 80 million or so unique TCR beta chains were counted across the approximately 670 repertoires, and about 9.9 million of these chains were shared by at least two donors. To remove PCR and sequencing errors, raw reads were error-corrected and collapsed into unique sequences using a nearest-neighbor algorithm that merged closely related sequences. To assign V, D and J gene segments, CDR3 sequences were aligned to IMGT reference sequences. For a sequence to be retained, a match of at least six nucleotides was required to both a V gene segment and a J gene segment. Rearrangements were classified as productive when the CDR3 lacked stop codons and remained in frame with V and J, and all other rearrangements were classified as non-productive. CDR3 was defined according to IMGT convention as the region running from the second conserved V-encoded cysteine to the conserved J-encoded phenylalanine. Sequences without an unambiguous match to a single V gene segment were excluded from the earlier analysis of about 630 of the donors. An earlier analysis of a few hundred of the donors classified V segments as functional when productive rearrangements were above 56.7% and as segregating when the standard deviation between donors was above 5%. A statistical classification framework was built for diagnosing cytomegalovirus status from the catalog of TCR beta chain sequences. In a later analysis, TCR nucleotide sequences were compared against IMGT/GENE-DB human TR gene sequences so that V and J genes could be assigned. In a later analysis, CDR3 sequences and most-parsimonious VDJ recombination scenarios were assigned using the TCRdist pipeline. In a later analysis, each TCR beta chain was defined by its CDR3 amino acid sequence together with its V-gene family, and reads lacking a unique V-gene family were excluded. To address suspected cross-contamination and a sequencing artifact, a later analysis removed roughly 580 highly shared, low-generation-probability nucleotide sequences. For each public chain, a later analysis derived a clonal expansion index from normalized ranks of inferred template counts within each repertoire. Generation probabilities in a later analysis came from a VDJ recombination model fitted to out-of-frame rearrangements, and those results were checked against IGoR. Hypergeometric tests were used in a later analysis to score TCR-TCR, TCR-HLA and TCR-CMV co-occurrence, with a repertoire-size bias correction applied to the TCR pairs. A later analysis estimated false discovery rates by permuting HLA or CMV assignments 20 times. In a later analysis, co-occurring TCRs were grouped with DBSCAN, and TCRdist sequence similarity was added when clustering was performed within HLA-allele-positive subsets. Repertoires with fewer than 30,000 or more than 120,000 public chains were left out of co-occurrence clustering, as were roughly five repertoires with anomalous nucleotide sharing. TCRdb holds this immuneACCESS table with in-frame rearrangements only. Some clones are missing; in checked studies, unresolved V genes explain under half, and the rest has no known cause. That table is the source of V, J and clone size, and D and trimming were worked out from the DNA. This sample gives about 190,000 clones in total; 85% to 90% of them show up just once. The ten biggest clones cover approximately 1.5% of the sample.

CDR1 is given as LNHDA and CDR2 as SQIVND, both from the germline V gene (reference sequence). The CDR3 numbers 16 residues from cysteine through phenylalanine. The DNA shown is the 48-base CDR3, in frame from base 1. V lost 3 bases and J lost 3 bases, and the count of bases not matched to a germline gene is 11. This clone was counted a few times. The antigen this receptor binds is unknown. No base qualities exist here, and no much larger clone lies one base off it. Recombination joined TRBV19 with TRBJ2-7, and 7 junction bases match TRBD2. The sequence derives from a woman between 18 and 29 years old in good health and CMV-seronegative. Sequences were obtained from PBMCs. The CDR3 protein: CASSMGGSVIFYEQYF. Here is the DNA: TGTGCCAGTAGTATGGGCGGGAGTGTCATCTTCTACGAGCAGTACTTC.